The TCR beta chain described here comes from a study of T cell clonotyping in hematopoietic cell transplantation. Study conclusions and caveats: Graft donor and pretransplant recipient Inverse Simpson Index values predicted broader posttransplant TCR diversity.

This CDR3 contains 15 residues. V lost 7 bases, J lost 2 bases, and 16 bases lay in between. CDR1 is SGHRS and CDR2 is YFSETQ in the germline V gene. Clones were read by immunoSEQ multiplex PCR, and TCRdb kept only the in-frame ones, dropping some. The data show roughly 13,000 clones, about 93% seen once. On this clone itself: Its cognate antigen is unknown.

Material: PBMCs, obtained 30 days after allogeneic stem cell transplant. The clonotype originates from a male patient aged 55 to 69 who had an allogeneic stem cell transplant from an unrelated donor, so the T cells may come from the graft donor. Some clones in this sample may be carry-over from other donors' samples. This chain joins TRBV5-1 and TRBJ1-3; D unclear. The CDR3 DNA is TGCGCCAGCCGGAGGTGGCCTACCGCTGGAAACACCATATATTTT. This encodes CASRRWPTAGNTIYF.